This T cell receptor beta chain is from a study of T cell repertoires in cytomegalovirus infection. The study, taken as a whole, reports: In two of eight donors, the top clonotype was HLA-C-restricted CMV-specific.

On this clonotype itself: Its target is unknown.

One entry per CDR3 protein results from TCRdb running MiXCR on the reads. Found here are around 900,000 distinct CDR3 sequences, under 40% of them singletons; the top ten hold 13%. V was pared by 4 bases and J by 3 bases, with 12 bases between. CDR3 length equals 15 residues. The germline V gene has CDR1 SEHNR and CDR2 FQNEAQ (reference sequence). The source material was cultured CD8+ T cells from PBMCs, sampled from culture after CMV antigen stimulation. The chain uses TRBV7-9 and TRBJ2-2; D gene uncertain. This receptor was identified in a human donor in good health (CMV status not recorded). Some clones in this sample may be carry-over from other donors' samples. The CDR3 DNA reads TGTGCCAGCAGCTCTGGGGTTTTAGACACCGGGGAGCTGTTTTTT. Translated: CASSSGVLDTGELFF.